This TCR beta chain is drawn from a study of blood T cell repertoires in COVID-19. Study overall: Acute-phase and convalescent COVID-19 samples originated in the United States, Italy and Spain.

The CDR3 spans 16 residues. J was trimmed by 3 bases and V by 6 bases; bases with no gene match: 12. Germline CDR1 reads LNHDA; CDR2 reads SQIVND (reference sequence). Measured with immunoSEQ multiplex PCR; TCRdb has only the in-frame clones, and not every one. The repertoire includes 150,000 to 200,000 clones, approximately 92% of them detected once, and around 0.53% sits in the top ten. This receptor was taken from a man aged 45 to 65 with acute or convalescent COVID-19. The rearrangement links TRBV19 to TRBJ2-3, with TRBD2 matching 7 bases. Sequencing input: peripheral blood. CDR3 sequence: CASRTPSGGGTDTQYF. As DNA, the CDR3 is TGTGCCAGTAGGACGCCATCGGGGGGTGGGACAGATACGCAGTATTTT.